This T cell receptor (beta chain) emerged from a study of blood T cell repertoires in COVID-19. The V gene lost 3 bases and the J gene lost 4 bases, with 10 bases spanning the gap. This CDR3 contains 14 residues. CDR1 SGHTA and CDR2 FQGTGA come from the germline V gene. While infection was still active, Seattle patients were enrolled and then followed longitudinally. The repertoire was sequenced with immunoSEQ multiplex PCR; TCRdb's copy has only in-frame clones and lacks some. The sample lists 380,000 or so clones, 86% occurring once. The chain is built from TRBV7-3 and TRBJ2-1, with D unclear. Sequenced: peripheral blood. The receptor's source is a woman between 55 and 75 years old with COVID-19, enrolled during active disease. CDR3 amino acids: CASSFATGYNEQFF. CDR3 nucleotide sequence: TGTGCCAGCAGCTTTGCGACTGGATACAATGAGCAGTTCTTC.